This T cell receptor (beta chain) was documented in a study of blood T cell repertoires in COVID-19. Sequencing used immunoSEQ multiplex PCR; TCRdb keeps in-frame clones, though not all of them. This repertoire shows 60,000 or so clones, about 83% found once; its top ten account for over 25%. This clone has only a few counts. Germline V gene sequence: CDR1 SGHRS, CDR2 YFSETQ. V lost 4 bases and J lost 3, with 13 bases in between. The CDR3 totals 14 residues. The chain uses TRBV5-1 and TRBJ1-2, with D possibly being TRBD1 (6 bases). The origin of this receptor is a human donor in a cohort sampled during active COVID-19. The sample was peripheral blood. In DNA form, the CDR3 reads TGCGCCAGCAGCCCACAGGGTCAGGACTATGGCTACACCTTC. This encodes CASSPQGQDYGYTF. Based on the CDR3 plus reference TRBV5-1 and TRBJ1-2, the full variable domain is KAGVTQTPRYLIKTRGQQVTLSCSPISGHRSVSWYQQTPGQGLQFLFEYFSETQRNKGNFPGRFSGRQFSNSRSEMNVSTLELGDSALYLCASSPQGQDYGYTFGSGTRLTVV.